What follows describes a single T cell receptor beta chain. Each CDR3 protein is one row after TCRdb ran MiXCR on the RT-PCR reads. Of hundreds of thousands of distinct CDR3 sequences in the sample, over 9.5% are singletons; the top ten hold about 10%. The source of the sample is a study of response to subunit inactivated influenza vaccine. The receptor's source is a man between 50 and 59 years old who received an inactivated influenza vaccine. Specimen: PBMCs from blood, collected on the day of vaccination.

CDR3 sequence (DNA): TGTGCCAGCAGCCTCCGAGGGTCTCTCACCGGGGAGCTGTTTTTT. Translated: CASSLRGSLTGELFF. The rearrangement joins TRBV11-2 to TRBJ2-2; D perhaps matches TRBD2 (5 bases). The CDR3 runs to 15 residues. Between the trimmed V and J ends, which lost 5 bases and 4 bases, there was a span of 14 bases. Germline V CDR1 and CDR2: SGHAT, FQNNGV.